What follows are 11 T cell receptor beta chains derived from one specimen sequenced in a study of T cells in Graves' hyperthyroidism and ophthalmopathy. Regions amplified from RNA transcripts were the TCR beta CDR3 regions. TCR CDR3 regions were first amplified by RT-PCR with HTBI primers. TCRdb analysed the multiplex PCR reads with MiXCR anew, one entry per CDR3 protein. The table records hundreds of thousands of distinct CDR3 sequences, around 39% of them present only once. The sample comprised blood. The receptors derive from a man younger than 35 with Graves' hyperthyroidism.

The chain joins TRBV19 to TRBJ2-3, with TRBD2 as a possible D gene (6 bases). The V and J ends lost 5 bases and 11 bases respectively, with 23 bases between them. Germline V gene lookup returns CDR1 LNHDA and CDR2 SQIVND (reference sequence). CDR3 length equals 15 residues. Here the CDR3 DNA reads TGTGCCAGTAGTGTTACTAGCTCCCTAACGGAAGGGCAGTATTTT. Amino acids: CASSVTSSLTEGQYF.

This clonotype has just a few counts. Sequence at one end of the junction differs from germline and may be a read error. V usage is TRBV11-2 and J usage is TRBJ2-6; D gene uncertain. The CDR3 length is 15 residues. In germline, CDR1 is SGHAT, CDR2 FQNNGV. The CDR3 DNA reads as TGTGCCAGCAGCCCCCAAGTCTCTGAGGCCAACGTCCTGACTTTC. It encodes CASSPQVSEANVLTF.

This clonotype was seen repeatedly, ten times or more. The chain joins TRBV10-3 to TRBJ2-7; D uncertain. Germline-derived CDR1 and CDR2 are ENHRY and SYGVKD. This CDR3 spans 12 amino acids. The V end lost 2 bases, the J end lost 7 bases, and 9 bases lay between the germline ends. For the CDR3, the DNA is TGTGCCATCAGTGAGACGAATGGGGAGCAGTACTTC. Its translation: CAISETNGEQYF.

This clonotype showed up many times. DNA for the CDR3: TGTGCCAGCAGCTTAGAGGTGAACACCGGGGAGCTGTTTTTT. This gives the protein CASSLEVNTGELFF. The J gene is TRBJ2-2, the V gene TRBV11-3; D call uncertain. The V gene's germline CDR1 is SGHNT and CDR2 YENEEA. This CDR3 region has 14 residues. V lost 0 bases to trimming and J lost 1 base, with 3 bases between them.

This clonotype was counted at least ten times. The genes are TRBV25-1 and TRBJ2-6; D unresolved. Trimming shortened V by 4 bases and J by 0 bases, and 4 bases separated the two germline ends. Per germline, CDR1 MGHDK and CDR2 SYGVNS. The CDR3 has 14 residues. CDR3 sequence: CASSVASGANVLTF. The CDR3 bases are TGTGCCAGCAGTGTAGCCTCTGGGGCCAACGTCCTGACTTTC.

This clonotype was found many times. The V gene is TRBV7-9, the J gene TRBJ2-7; 10 bases match TRBD2. This CDR3 spans 14 amino acids. After removal of 5 bases from V and 4 bases from J, the junction contained 5 bases not matched to a gene. Per the germline V gene, CDR1 is SEHNR and CDR2 is FQNEAQ (reference sequence). The CDR3 loop is CASSPPSGGYEQYF. In nucleotides, the CDR3 is TGTGCCAGCAGCCCACCTAGCGGGGGTTACGAGCAGTACTTC.

The chain combines TRBV6-5 with TRBJ1-1; D is unresolved. From germline, CDR1 is MNHEY and CDR2 SVGAGI. V was shortened by 7 bases and J by 0 bases, with 12 bases between the two germline ends. The CDR3 is made up of 14 amino acids. The CDR3 sequence is CASTVSTMNTEAFF. CDR3 DNA sequence: TGTGCCAGCACAGTCTCGACCATGAACACTGAAGCTTTCTTT.

The chain links TRBV29-1 to TRBJ2-7; 11 bases are shared with TRBD1. With V trimmed by 0 bases and J by 2 bases, 6 bases remained unmatched. Germline V gives CDR1 SQVTM, CDR2 ANQGSEA. This CDR3 contains 16 residues. For the CDR3, the DNA is TGCAGCGTTGAAGATGTGGGGACAGGGGGGACCTACGAGCAGTACTTC. Residues: CSVEDVGTGGTYEQYF.

The rearrangement uses TRBV6-5 and TRBJ1-2; D is unclear. CDR1 is MNHEY and CDR2 is SVGAGI in the germline V gene. There are 17 residues in the CDR3. With 2 bases removed from V and 0 bases from J, the gap between germline ends came to 16 bases. CDR3 DNA: TGTGCCAGCAGTTACGCAAGAGACGGTGCCACTAACTATGGCTACACCTTC. Translation gives CASSYARDGATNYGYTF.

Of note for this clonotype: Germline and junction disagree at one end, which may indicate a read error. The chain joins TRBV4-3 to TRBJ1-4, with D unresolved. From germline, CDR1 is LGHNA and CDR2 YSLEER. The CDR3 loop spans 11 amino acids. The CDR3 is CASSSGEKLSF. The CDR3 nucleotides are TGCGCCAGCTCATCCGGAGAAAAACTGTCTTTT.

This clonotype has ten or more counts. This rearrangement joins TRBV24-1 to TRBJ1-1; D may be TRBD1 (6 bases). The V gene lost 7 bases and the J gene lost 10 bases, with 18 bases spanning the gap. CDR3 size: 13 residues. Germline-derived CDR1 and CDR2 are KGHDR and SFDVKD. CDR3 bases: TGTGCCACCAGAGACGACAGGAGGGGAAGAGCTTTCTTT. As protein: CATRDDRRGRAFF.